A selection of T cell receptor beta chains follows, all from one sample in a study of post-analysis software for immune sequencing data. TCRdb called the PCR reads again in MiXCR, with one record for every CDR3 protein. The data show about 800,000 distinct CDR3 sequences, 30% seen once. Sequences were obtained from blood. These receptors originate from a girl aged 10-17 years with multiple sclerosis. The CDR3 runs from the conserved cysteine through the conserved F or W. The order of the fields is CDR3 protein, CDR3 DNA, V gene, clone size, J gene, D gene. A D gene is named only where the DNA matches it firmly. The listing skips clone size in some rows; elsewhere it reads once, few, many or a size class.

CASSEKWGHQETQYF,TGTGCCAGCAGTGAAAAATGGGGGCACCAAGAGACCCAGTACTTC,TRBV25-1,NA,TRBJ2-5,NA
CASSHLTGGGGFPTDTQYF,TGCGCCAGCAGCCACCTCACGGGGGGAGGGGGTTTCCCCACAGATACGCAGTATTTT,TRBV4-1,NA,TRBJ2-3,NA
CASSQEGQGTDTQYF,TGCGCCAGCAGCCAAGAGGGACAGGGCACAGATACGCAGTATTTT,TRBV4-1,few,TRBJ2-3,TRBD1
CAISEAKGTGSSPAYGYTF,TGTGCCATCAGTGAGGCTAAGGGGACAGGGTCATCCCCCGCCTATGGCTACACCTTC,TRBV10-3,NA,TRBJ1-2,TRBD1
CAGSSTTGVGHQPQHF,TGTGCCGGCAGCTCCACGACAGGGGTTGGTCATCAGCCCCAGCATTTT,TRBV11-2,NA,TRBJ1-5,TRBD1
CSVAQNRGHQPQHF,TGCAGTGTTGCACAGAACAGGGGGCATCAGCCCCAGCATTTT,TRBV20-1,NA,TRBJ1-5,TRBD1
CASLSVNSNTEAFF,TGTGCCAGCCTATCAGTCAACTCGAACACTGAAGCTTTCTTT,TRBV28,NA,TRBJ1-1,NA
CSAPPGLAGFTQYF,TGCAGTGCTCCTCCGGGACTAGCGGGTTTTACGCAGTATTTT,TRBV20-1,few,TRBJ2-3,TRBD2
CASSTQGAQNTGELFF,TGTGCCAGCAGCACACAGGGGGCGCAAAACACCGGGGAGCTGTTTTTT,TRBV7-9,NA,TRBJ2-2,TRBD1
CAINPRGATEEQFF,TGTGCCATCAACCCCCGGGGGGCGACGGAAGAGCAGTTCTTC,TRBV10-3,NA,TRBJ2-1,NA
CSAAGGAETQYF,TGCAGCGCGGCGGGGGGCGCAGAGACCCAGTACTTC,TRBV29-1,few,TRBJ2-5,TRBD2
CASSLGWAASQETQYF,TGTGCCAGCAGTTTAGGGTGGGCGGCCAGTCAAGAGACCCAGTACTTC,TRBV6-5,NA,TRBJ2-5,NA
CASRLSRDGNTDTQYF,TGCGCCAGCAGATTGAGTCGGGACGGTAACACAGATACGCAGTATTTT,TRBV5-1,NA,TRBJ2-3,NA
CASSPLGPGSPSADTQYF,TGTGCCAGCAGCCCCCTCGGGCCCGGCAGTCCCAGCGCAGATACGCAGTATTTT,TRBV12-3/TRBV12-4,NA,TRBJ2-3,NA
CATSSPGSNYGYTF,TGTGCCACCAGCAGCCCCGGATCTAACTATGGCTACACCTTC,TRBV15,NA,TRBJ1-2,NA
CSALVYNEQFF,TGCAGTGCCCTCGTCTACAATGAGCAGTTCTTC,TRBV20-1,NA,TRBJ2-1,NA
CASSWDGLKLFF,TGTGCCAGCAGTTGGGACGGACTCAAACTGTTTTTT,TRBV12-3/TRBV12-4,NA,TRBJ1-4,NA
CASSPILGWNEQFF,TGTGCCAGCAGCCCGATCCTTGGGTGGAATGAGCAGTTCTTC,TRBV14,NA,TRBJ2-1,NA
CATSEQGLANVLTF,TGTGCCACCAGCGAACAGGGTCTAGCCAACGTCCTGACTTTC,TRBV24-1,NA,TRBJ2-6,NA
CASRLTEMEKLFF,TGTGCCAGCAGATTGACAGAGATGGAAAAACTGTTTTTT,TRBV12-3/TRBV12-4,many,TRBJ1-4,NA
CASSLQGNSYNEQFF,TGTGCCAGCAGTTTACAGGGGAACTCCTACAATGAGCAGTTCTTC,TRBV7-2,NA,TRBJ2-1,TRBD1
CSAEGVSNQPQHF,TGCAGTGCCGAGGGAGTTAGCAACCAGCCCCAGCATTTT,TRBV20-1,NA,TRBJ1-5,NA
CASSLADRLSSYNEQFF,TGCGCCAGCAGCTTGGCGGACAGGCTGAGCTCCTACAATGAGCAGTTCTTC,TRBV5-1,NA,TRBJ2-1,TRBD1
CAGQPSSGLFGQSEQFF,TGTGCCGGGCAGCCTTCTAGCGGCCTATTTGGCCAGAGTGAGCAGTTCTTC,TRBV2,NA,TRBJ2-1,TRBD2
CASSLMSLSSYNEQFF,TGTGCCAGCAGCTTGATGAGTCTTTCTTCCTACAATGAGCAGTTCTTC,TRBV7-2,few,TRBJ2-1,NA
CASSPSGGTEAFF,TGTGCCAGCAGCCCCTCAGGGGGCACTGAAGCTTTCTTT,TRBV6-4,NA,TRBJ1-1,TRBD1
CASSLGRGTDEQYF,TGTGCCAGCAGCTTAGGGCGAGGAACAGACGAGCAGTACTTC,TRBV7-8,many,TRBJ2-7,NA
CGTRTVSYEQYF,TGCGGGACCCGGACGGTCTCCTACGAGCAGTACTTC,TRBV20-1,NA,TRBJ2-7,NA